This record looks at one TCR beta chain sequence and its context. Its antigen is still unknown. This entry belongs to a study of lymphopenia after photon versus proton radiotherapy. Study outcomes and limitations: Post-nadir TCR diversity decline inversely tracked overall survival among those who died. Relative stability marked proton patients; photon patients lost diversity and naive cells.

Generated by immunoSEQ multiplex PCR, the TCRdb table keeps only in-frame clones and is missing some. Of about 61,000 clones in the sample, around 87% were seen once. Germline CDR1 and CDR2: KGHSH and LQKENI. V shed 4 bases and J shed 3 bases, with 10 bases lying between them. The CDR3 sequence is 14 residues long. Sample: peripheral blood, taken from a patient treated with photon-based radiotherapy. The sequence came from a man in his forties with gastric cancer. This sequence joins TRBV18 and TRBJ2-1; possible D gene TRBD1, 6 bases. This chain's CDR3 is CASSRRDNYNEQFF. For the CDR3, the DNA is TGTGCCAGCTCACGCCGGGACAACTACAATGAGCAGTTCTTC.